The following is a T cell receptor beta chain sequence with its context. The antigen is undetermined. Sequenced by immunoSEQ multiplex PCR; TCRdb stores in-frame clones only, minus some. The top ten hold approximately 0.031% of the sample, which has fewer than 85,000 clones, 85% to 95% seen once. Resections removed during corrective heart surgery provided the thymus tissue used. This specimen belongs to a study of human thymus T cells. Study-wide results and limits: Unrelated individuals had highly overlapping thymic repertoires, as reported in related research.

The CDR3 is made up of 14 amino acids. Trimming stripped 1 base from V and 6 bases from J, with 13 bases between. Germline V CDR1 and CDR2: SGHVS, FNYEAQ. The sequencing input was thymus tissue. J is TRBJ2-7 and V is TRBV7-6; D could derive from TRBD1 or TRBD2 (6 bases each). The sequence derives from a girl in the first two years of life with a congenital heart defect but otherwise immunologically healthy. The CDR3 is CASSLELGGCEQYF. In nucleotides, the CDR3 is TGTGCCAGCAGCTTAGAATTAGGGGGGTGCGAGCAGTACTTC.